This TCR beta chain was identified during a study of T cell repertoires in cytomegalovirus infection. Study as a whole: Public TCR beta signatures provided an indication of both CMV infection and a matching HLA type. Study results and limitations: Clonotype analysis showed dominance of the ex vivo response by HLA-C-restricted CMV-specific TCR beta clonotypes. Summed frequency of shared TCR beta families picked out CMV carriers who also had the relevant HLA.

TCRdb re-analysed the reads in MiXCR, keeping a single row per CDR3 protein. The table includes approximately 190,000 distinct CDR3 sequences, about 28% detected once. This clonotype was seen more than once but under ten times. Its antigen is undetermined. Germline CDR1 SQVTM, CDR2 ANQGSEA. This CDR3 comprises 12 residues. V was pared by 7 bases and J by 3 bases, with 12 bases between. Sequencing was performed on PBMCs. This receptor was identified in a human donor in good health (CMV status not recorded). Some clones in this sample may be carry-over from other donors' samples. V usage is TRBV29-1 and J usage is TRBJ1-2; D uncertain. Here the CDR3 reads CSGRDEYYGYTF. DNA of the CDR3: TGCAGCGGCCGTGATGAGTACTATGGCTACACCTTC.